Listed below are T cell receptor beta chains from one sample, sequenced in a study of regulatory and conventional T cells in RAG deficiency. The method was immunoSEQ multiplex PCR; TCRdb's version includes in-frame clones alone and lacks a portion of them. The sample records around 25,000 clones, 95% to 97% being singletons. The same data also went into a second study, on regulatory T cells.

The sequencing sample was made of CD25- CD4+ T cells sorted from blood. These receptors came from a human donor in good health. Each CDR3 is given with its conserved first and last residue. The order of the fields is D gene, V gene, clone size, J gene, CDR3 protein, CDR3 DNA. A D gene is named only where the DNA matches it firmly. Part of the rows lack a size; the others show once, few, many or a class for expanded clones.

-	TRBV9	-	TRBJ1-4	CASRPNDYEKLFF	TGTGCCAGCAGGCCTAACGACTATGAAAAACTGTTTTTT
-	TRBV5-1	-	TRBJ2-7	CASGSSALYEQYF	TGCGCCAGCGGATCTAGCGCTCTCTACGAGCAGTACTTC
TRBD2	TRBV30	-	TRBJ2-7	CAWAAGGDYYEQYF	TGTGCCTGGGCCGCGGGGGGCGATTACTACGAGCAGTACTTC
TRBD2	TRBV10-3	once	TRBJ2-1	CAISEPSSGGYNEQFF	TGTGCCATCAGTGAACCATCGAGCGGGGGCTACAATGAGCAGTTCTTC
-	TRBV14	once	TRBJ2-7	CASSQVNEQYF	TGTGCCAGCAGCCAAGTAAACGAGCAGTACTTC
-	TRBV11-3	-	TRBJ1-4	CASSLSGGLNEKLFF	TGTGCCAGCAGCCTCAGTGGCGGCCTTAATGAAAAACTGTTTTTT
-	TRBV5-1	-	TRBJ1-5	CASSLDGGNQPQHF	TGCGCCAGCAGCTTGGACGGGGGCAATCAGCCCCAGCATTTT
TRBD1	TRBV2	-	TRBJ1-2	CASTGTGPYGYTF	TGTGCCAGCACTGGGACAGGGCCCTATGGCTACACCTTC
TRBD2	TRBV30	-	TRBJ2-5	CAWTLLAGAQETQYF	TGTGCCTGGACCCTACTAGCGGGGGCACAAGAGACCCAGTACTTC
-	TRBV10-3	-	TRBJ2-5	CAIQWRDGETQYF	TGTGCCATCCAGTGGAGAGACGGAGAGACCCAGTACTTC
-	TRBV5-1	-	TRBJ2-6	CASSIGSSGANVLTF	TGCGCCAGCAGCATAGGGAGCTCTGGGGCCAACGTCCTGACTTTC
-	TRBV7-2	-	TRBJ1-1	CASSLSRNTEAFF	TGTGCCAGCAGCTTATCCAGGAACACTGAAGCTTTCTTT